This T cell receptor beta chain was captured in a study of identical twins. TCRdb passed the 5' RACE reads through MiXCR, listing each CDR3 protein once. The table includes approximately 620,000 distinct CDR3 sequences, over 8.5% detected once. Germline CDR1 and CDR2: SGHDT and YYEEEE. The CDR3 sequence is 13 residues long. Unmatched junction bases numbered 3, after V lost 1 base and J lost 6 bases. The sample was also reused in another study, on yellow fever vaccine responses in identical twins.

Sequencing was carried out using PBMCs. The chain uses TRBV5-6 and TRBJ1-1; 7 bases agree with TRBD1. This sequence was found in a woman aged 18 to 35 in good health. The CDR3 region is CASSLLGGSEAFF. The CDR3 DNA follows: TGTGCCAGCAGCTTGCTAGGGGGCTCTGAAGCTTTCTTT.